This T cell receptor (beta chain) stems from a study of shared clonotypes between healthy human individuals (dated by TCRdb to about 2020). Study-wide context: Three men and two women, aged 18 to 49 years, made up the cohort. Libraries were prepared and TCR repertoires were sequenced by different laboratories using diverse techniques, in order to increase sequencing depth and limit assay-specific biases. Between about 0.85 and 10 billion PBMCs per donor were obtained by leukapheresis. For each donor, CD4 naive and CD4 memory were each given three plates, CD8 naive was given two plates, and CD8 memory was given one plate. Blood TCR repertoires of about 5 healthy adults were deeply sequenced to estimate repertoire size and the extent of clonotype sharing between individuals.

Findings and caveats that apply to the study as a whole: Even with the large sequencing depth, rarefaction of the sorted-subset datasets indicated that sequencing was incomplete. Pairwise subsampling led to the expectation that sequencing depth would affect the degree of clonotype sharing among donors. Clonotypes shared by all four sorted-subset donors showed higher generation probabilities than non-shared clonotypes. Because the study included only a small number of donors, the genetic and exposure-history diversity represented was limited. Sampling was restricted to blood, and TCR repertoires in tissues likely differ from the TCR repertoires found in blood. Naive subsets generally had larger estimated clonotype richness than memory subsets did. When several donors were compared, the shared fraction of clonotypes was roughly 4.8% for naive CD4, more than 3% for naive CD8, more than 2% for memory CD4, and 0.4% for memory CD8.

Using the deep immunoSEQ assay, multiplex PCR amplified TCR CDR3 regions from genomic DNA. Genomic DNA extracted from each cell subset was distributed evenly over all wells of several immunoSEQ 96-well plates, and each plate served as one replicate. For sorted subsets, approximately 210 ng genomic DNA, equal to about 30,000 T cell genomes, was loaded into each replicate PCR. The purified libraries were quantified using a Qubit 3.0 fluorometer, sized with a Bioanalyzer 2100, and then quantified again using the KAPA Library Quantification kit. Each immunoSEQ 96-well plate was sequenced on its own single-read 150-cycle Illumina NextSeq 550 flow cell. Regarding the original processing steps: Because the immunoSEQ output held only junctional sequences and lacked quality scores, the filtering could not match the filtering applied to full-length reads. Sequences were annotated with PyIR, a Python wrapper for IgBLAST v1.9, and V/J genes and CDR3 were assigned using IMGT germline references. Reads with weak V/J assignments (E-value above 1e-6), missing CDR3, stop codons, out-of-frame junctions, or ambiguous translated residues were removed. V3J clonotypes were defined by identical inferred V gene, J gene, and CDR3 amino acid sequence. Percentage overlap between repertoires was computed as shared unique clonotypes divided by the size of the smaller repertoire. RTK rarefaction, the Chao1 estimator, and Recon v2.1 estimates of unobserved clonotypes were used to assess repertoire richness. OLGA was used to compute generation probabilities for all TCRbeta clonotypes that the gDNA method yielded from four donors. The immuneACCESS repertoire file appears here via TCRdb, limited to in-frame rearrangements. These files lack a portion of the clones; in checked studies, under half of the deficit traces to unresolved V genes, and the cause of the others is not known. The D gene and trimming were derived from the DNA, and the V and J assignments and clone size from that table. The sample table shows roughly 1,600,000 clones, and about 98.5% are seen once. The ten largest clones represent over 0.3% of the sample.

There are 18 amino acids in the CDR3, from cysteine to phenylalanine inclusive. Here the CDR3 DNA is all that survives: 54 bases in frame from base 1. Based on the germline V gene, the CDR1 and CDR2 sequences are SGHVS and FQNEAQ. Clipping removes 2 bases from V and 6 bases from J, with 19 as the unmatched junction base count. The donors were healthy, HIV-negative adults who had no recently reported acute infections or vaccinations. Every donor was a Caucasian adult living in Nashville, Tennessee, USA. Magnetic negative selection was used to enrich CD4+ T cells, after which naive cells were positively selected on CD45RA and the negative fraction became the memory subset. After blood collection by leukapheresis, PBMCs were isolated using Ficoll-Histopaque density gradient centrifugation and then cryopreserved in the vapor phase of liquid nitrogen. Analytical flow cytometry was used to check the purity and quantity of every magnetically sorted T cell population. Each sorted fraction had its genomic DNA isolated and then quantified by UV absorbance on a Nanodrop 2000c.

As to this clone: Its antigen remains unidentified. Within one base of it there is no much larger clone, and no base qualities were kept.

The sequence was collected from a man aged 25-40 years in good health. This chain is built from TRBV7-8 and TRBJ2-7; 7 bases in the middle match TRBD2. The sequenced sample consisted of naive CD4+ T cells sorted from blood. The cell subset or site label for this specimen denotes: CD45RA+ positively selected. CDR3 region: CASSLRRMIGGEEREQYF. The DNA is as follows: TGTGCCAGCAGCTTAAGGCGTATGATTGGGGGGGAGGAGCGCGAGCAGTACTTC.